This T cell receptor (beta chain) derives from a study of blood T cell repertoires in COVID-19. Background on the study: Nucleic acid was either cDNA or gDNA, and it came from T cells, B-cell-depleted T cells, or PBMCs.

Patients at the Seattle site were enrolled during active infection and followed longitudinally. Authors' analysis steps: Amplification from reference gene primers served as the basis for estimated nucleated cell counts. TCRdb keeps only in-frame clones here, not all; method: immunoSEQ multiplex PCR. D and trimming come from the DNA, and the V and J calls and clone size come from that table. The data show approximately 250,000 clones, around 88% seen once. Germline assignment: CDR1 LGHNA and CDR2 YNFKEQ. Trimming pared 5 bases from V and 0 bases from J, leaving 7 bases between. The CDR3 is 13 residues long.

This clonotype was obtained from a woman older than 75 with COVID-19, enrolled during active disease. What was sequenced was peripheral blood. The chain couples TRBV4-2 to TRBJ1-1; tentative D call: TRBD1 (5 bases). CDR3 region: CASSRGLNTEAFF. CDR3 bases: TGTGCCAGCAGCAGGGGTCTGAACACTGAAGCTTTCTTT.